These T cell receptor beta chains were read from a single sample in a study of shared clonotypes between healthy human individuals. TCRdb keeps only in-frame clones here, not all; method: immunoSEQ multiplex PCR. Of fewer than 3 million clones in the sample, around 90% were seen once. Sequencing used naive CD4+ T cells from PBMCs. The receptors derive from a young man in good health. Some clones in this sample may be carry-over from other donors' samples. CDR3s include the opening cysteine and the closing phenylalanine or tryptophan. The D gene is left open where the match is weak. For some rows the clone size is stated as once, few or many, or as a class when expanded; others skip it.

TRBD2 TRBJ2-3 once TRBV9 CASSLGLAGGAPSTDTQYF TGTGCCAGCAGCCTCGGACTAGCGGGAGGTGCACCTAGCACAGATACGCAGTATTTT
- TRBJ2-3 - TRBV2 CASRRRAGPGKDTQYF TGTGCCAGCAGGAGAAGGGCAGGGCCTGGGAAAGATACGCAGTATTTT
- TRBJ2-3 - TRBV6-5 CASSYLSGRRTDTQYF TGTGCCAGCAGTTACTTGTCCGGAAGGAGGACAGATACGCAGTATTTT
- TRBJ1-5 - TRBV28 CASSLSKGIGVNQPQHF TGTGCCAGCAGTTTAAGTAAGGGTATCGGGGTCAATCAGCCCCAGCATTTT
- TRBJ2-7 once TRBV30 CAWGTLKLGLYEQYF TGTGCCTGGGGCACACTAAAATTAGGGTTATACGAGCAGTACTTC
- TRBJ2-2 - TRBV6-6 CASRQNTGELFF TGTGCCAGCAGGCAGAACACCGGGGAGCTGTTTTTT
- TRBJ2-3 - TRBV27 CASSSTVSFLQSTDTQYF TGTGCCAGCAGTTCCACTGTCTCCTTCTTACAGAGCACAGATACGCAGTATTTT
- TRBJ2-3 - TRBV30 CAWGVWADYTDTQYF TGTGCCTGGGGGGTCTGGGCGGATTACACAGATACGCAGTATTTT
- TRBJ2-1 - TRBV11-2 CASSLETVYNEQFF TGTGCCAGCAGCTTAGAAACCGTTTACAATGAGCAGTTCTTC
- TRBJ2-2 - TRBV18 CASSTRTENTGELFF TGTGCCAGCTCAACCCGGACAGAAAACACCGGGGAGCTGTTTTTT
TRBD1 TRBJ1-4 - TRBV4-1 CASSQAYPGQGRATNEKLFF TGCGCCAGCAGCCAAGCATACCCGGGACAGGGACGCGCAACTAATGAAAAACTGTTTTTT
TRBD1 TRBJ1-1 - TRBV28 CASSARQGGNTEAFF TGTGCCAGCAGCGCCAGACAGGGAGGGAACACTGAAGCTTTCTTT
- TRBJ2-1 - TRBV29-1 CSVDRGGTYNEQFF TGCAGCGTTGACAGGGGGGGCACCTACAATGAGCAGTTCTTC
- TRBJ1-3 - TRBV6-5 CASKPGATGNTIYF TGTGCCAGCAAACCAGGGGCTACTGGAAACACCATATATTTT
TRBD2 TRBJ2-7 few TRBV5-1 CASSLAPTSGDYEQYF TGCGCCAGCAGCTTGGCCCCGACTAGCGGGGACTACGAGCAGTACTTC
- TRBJ2-7 - TRBV19 CASSIRASFSSYEQYF TGTGCCAGTAGTATCCGGGCCAGCTTCAGCTCCTACGAGCAGTACTTC
- TRBJ1-2 - TRBV18 CASGGSPNYGYTF TGTGCCAGCGGAGGCAGCCCTAACTATGGCTACACCTTC
- TRBJ2-7 - TRBV7-9 CASSPTGSPLGEQYF TGTGCCAGCAGCCCAACAGGGTCGCCCCTGGGCGAGCAGTACTTC
TRBD1 TRBJ2-7 - TRBV10-3 CAISAGQGTYEQYF TGTGCCATCAGTGCAGGACAGGGGACCTACGAGCAGTACTTC
- TRBJ2-2 - TRBV10-1 CASSERVNTGELFF TGCGCCAGCAGTGAGCGGGTGAACACCGGGGAGCTGTTTTTT
- TRBJ1-2 - TRBV28 CASSSSAGLSYYGYTF TGTGCCAGCAGTAGTTCGGCAGGGTTAAGTTACTATGGCTACACCTTC
TRBD2 TRBJ2-1 - TRBV18 CASSPNLVGRRGNEQFF TGTGCCAGCTCACCAAATCTAGTCGGGAGGAGAGGGAATGAGCAGTTCTTC
- TRBJ1-1 - TRBV11-2 CASRRGGMNTEAFF TGTGCCAGTCGGAGGGGGGGCATGAACACTGAAGCTTTCTTT
- TRBJ2-5 - TRBV28 CASSDQWGRQETQYF TGTGCCAGCAGCGATCAATGGGGCAGGCAAGAGACCCAGTACTTC
- TRBJ2-3 - TRBV10-1 CASWEGRGLTDTQYF TGCGCCAGTTGGGAGGGCAGGGGGCTGACAGATACGCAGTATTTT
TRBD1 TRBJ1-1 - TRBV2 CASSDLGQGAGTEAFF TGTGCCAGCAGTGATTTGGGACAGGGGGCCGGTACTGAAGCTTTCTTT
- TRBJ2-7 - TRBV2 CASSPSGSADEQYF TGTGCCAGCAGCCCGTCGGGGTCTGCGGACGAGCAGTACTTC
TRBD2 TRBJ2-1 - TRBV9 CASSVLAGGINEQFF TGTGCCAGCAGCGTTCTAGCGGGAGGGATCAATGAGCAGTTCTTC
TRBD2 TRBJ2-4 - TRBV7-9 CASSLTGTSEDLAKNIQYF TGTGCCAGCAGCCTGACCGGGACTAGCGAGGACCTAGCCAAAAACATTCAGTACTTC
- TRBJ1-1 - TRBV28 CASSLGTVNTEAFF TGTGCCAGCAGTCTAGGGACGGTGAACACTGAAGCTTTCTTT
- TRBJ2-2 - TRBV5-1 CASSLTRTENTGELFF TGCGCCAGCAGCTTAACCCGGACAGAGAACACCGGGGAGCTGTTTTTT
- TRBJ2-2 - TRBV2 CASEVSGRTNTGELFF TGTGCCAGCGAGGTGAGCGGCCGAACGAACACCGGGGAGCTGTTTTTT
- TRBJ1-1 - TRBV15 CATSRATFIGVYSQNTEAFF TGTGCCACCAGCAGAGCAACCTTCATCGGGGTCTACTCACAGAACACTGAAGCTTTCTTT
TRBD1 TRBJ1-1 - TRBV5-1 CASRLRSGTGTRNTEAFF TGCGCCAGCAGGTTGCGGTCCGGGACAGGGACCAGGAACACTGAAGCTTTCTTT
- TRBJ1-1 - TRBV7-2 CASRDTGPGGEAFF TGTGCCAGCAGGGACACAGGGCCCGGGGGGGAAGCTTTCTTT
- TRBJ2-7 once TRBV7-8 CASSGVRENSYEQYF TGTGCCAGCAGTGGTGTGAGAGAAAACTCCTACGAGCAGTACTTC
- TRBJ2-2 - TRBV30 CAWTGSMTGELFF TGTGCCTGGACCGGTTCGATGACCGGGGAGCTGTTTTTT
- TRBJ2-1 - TRBV5-1 CASSFGQSYNEQFF TGCGCCAGCAGCTTCGGACAGTCCTACAATGAGCAGTTCTTC
- TRBJ1-1 - TRBV6-1 CASSDHLSERTEAFF TGTGCCAGCAGTGACCACTTAAGCGAAAGGACGGAAGCTTTCTTT
TRBD1 TRBJ2-7 - TRBV5-1 CASSNRGSYEQYF TGCGCCAGCAGCAACAGGGGAAGCTACGAGCAGTACTTC
- TRBJ2-2 - TRBV6-1 CASFLGYENIRELFF TGTGCCAGCTTCCTCGGGTATGAGAACATCCGGGAGCTGTTTTTT
- TRBJ1-2 - TRBV29-1 CSVAGAAGGYTF TGCAGCGTTGCGGGGGCGGCGGGTGGCTACACCTTC
- TRBJ2-1 - TRBV4-1 CASSQPGGSLTEQFF TGCGCCAGCAGCCAACCAGGAGGTTCTTTGACTGAGCAGTTCTTC
- TRBJ2-5 - TRBV5-1 CASSLQGGPQETQYF TGCGCCAGCAGCTTGCAGGGGGGCCCCCAAGAGACCCAGTACTTC
- TRBJ1-1 - TRBV7-9 CASSWNQGNTEAFF TGTGCCAGCAGCTGGAATCAGGGGAACACTGAAGCTTTCTTT